The 8 T cell receptor beta chains below all came from one sample that was sequenced in a study of spatial heterogeneity in lung cancer. One entry per CDR3 protein, called by TCRdb with MiXCR from the 5' RACE reads. The sample gives around 3,600 distinct CDR3 sequences, 7% of which show up once; 20% is in the top ten. Described time point: sample taken at primary tumor resection. Whole RNA from tumor, nontumor lung or frozen PBMC was sequenced unsorted. The sample here was normal lung tissue next to the tumor, taken at surgery. The receptors derive from a male donor with early-stage non-small cell lung cancer.

The J gene is TRBJ1-5, the V gene TRBV12-3 or TRBV12-4; D not resolved. Trimming took off 1 base at V and 11 bases at J, with 6 bases between the two ends. The CDR3 is 11 amino acids. The CDR3 loop reads CASSLGQAQHF. The CDR3, as DNA: TGTGCCAGCAGTTTAGGGCAGGCCCAGCATTTT.

By share, this clonotype ranks as medium-sized. This rearrangement joins TRBV27 to TRBJ2-2; weak D call: TRBD2 (5 bases). The CDR3 has 15 residues. Per germline, CDR1 MNHEY and CDR2 SMNVEV (reference sequence). Trimming took off 6 bases at V and 4 bases at J, with 15 bases between the two ends. The CDR3 region is CASRETGNPTGELFF. CDR3 coding DNA: TGTGCCAGCAGAGAGACCGGGAACCCCACCGGGGAGCTGTTTTTT.

Judged by abundance, this clonotype is medium-sized (0.01 to 0.1%). The chain combines TRBV6-1 with TRBJ2-4; 12 nucleotides line up with TRBD1. CDR1 is MNHNS and CDR2 is SASEGT in the germline V gene. The CDR3 covers 19 residues. V lost 2 bases and J lost 0; bases outside the gene matches: 8. For the CDR3, the DNA is TGTGCCAGCAGTGAAATGGGACAGGGGGCAACGTTAGCCAAAAACATTCAGTACTTC. Translation: CASSEMGQGATLAKNIQYF.

By sample fraction, this clonotype is medium-sized. This rearrangement joins TRBV7-2 to TRBJ2-1, with a tentative D call TRBD2 (5 bases). Trimming removed 5 bases at V and 9 bases at J, with 8 bases between. Germline values: CDR1 SGHTA, CDR2 FQGNSA. CDR3 length: 11 residues. CDR3 in DNA: TGTGCCAGCAGCCAAGGGAGTGAGCAGTTCTTC. Translated: CASSQGSEQFF. Full variable domain (outside the CDR3, taken from reference TRBV7-2 and TRBJ2-1): GAGVSQSPSNKVTEKGKDVELRCDPISGHTALYWYRQSLGQGLEFLIYFQGNSAPDKSGLPSDRFSAERTGGSVSTLTIQRTQQEDSAVYLCASSQGSEQFFGPGTRLTVL.

Judged by abundance, this clonotype is medium-sized. The chain combines TRBV4-3 with TRBJ2-3, with 8 bases that match TRBD1. CDR1 and CDR2 from the germline V gene are LGHNA and YSLEER. V shed 0 bases, J shed 0 bases, and the junction held 8 bases outside the gene matches. This CDR3 is 18 amino acids long. The CDR3 DNA sequence: TGCGCCAGCAGCCAAGATCGACAGGGGTCTTCTAGCACAGATACGCAGTATTTT. As protein: CASSQDRQGSSSTDTQYF.

This clonotype occurred many times. V and J are TRBV5-1 and TRBJ2-7; tentative D call: TRBD2 (5 bases). V dropped 0 bases and J dropped 5 bases, with 12 bases sitting between them. The CDR3 extends over 14 amino acids. Germline CDR1 is SGHRS and CDR2 is YFSETQ. The CDR3 here is CASSLEKDSDEQYF. The CDR3, as DNA: TGCGCCAGCAGCTTGGAAAAGGATAGCGACGAGCAGTACTTC.

This clonotype was seen at least ten times. J is TRBJ2-6 and V is TRBV7-2, with D uncertain. Germline V gives CDR1 SGHTA, CDR2 FQGNSA. Between the trimmed V and J ends, which lost 5 bases and 0 bases, there was a span of 8 bases. The CDR3 extends over 15 amino acids. The CDR3 sequence: CASSLGHSGANVLTF. The CDR3 DNA is TGTGCCAGCAGCCTGGGCCACTCTGGGGCCAACGTCCTGACTTTC.

This clonotype has ten or more counts. The chain carries TRBV7-2 and TRBJ2-1; 7 bases are a match to TRBD2. The CDR3 runs 16 residues. The junction had 14 bases not matched to a gene; V was cut back by 5 bases and J by 7 bases. Germline V CDR1 and CDR2: SGHTA, FQGNSA. The CDR3 DNA reads as TGTGCCAGCAGCCCCTCCAGACTAGCAAAGGGGAATGAGCAGTTCTTC. Amino acid sequence: CASSPSRLAKGNEQFF.